The 20 T cell receptor beta chains in this list originate from one sample, sequenced in a study of T cells in Graves' hyperthyroidism and ophthalmopathy. RNA transcripts were the template for amplifying TCR beta CDR3 regions. First-round RT-PCR targeting the TCR CDR3 was performed with the HTBI primer set. TCRdb independently ran MiXCR on the multiplex PCR reads; one entry per CDR3 protein. This table holds fewer than 550,000 distinct CDR3 sequences, approximately 24% found once. Sequenced: blood. These TCRs come from a woman between 25 and 40 years old with Graves' ophthalmopathy.

This clonotype was picked up many times. The chain joins TRBV20-1 to TRBJ2-5, with no clear D. The CDR3 spans 11 residues. The germline V gene has CDR1 DFQATT and CDR2 SNEGSKA (reference sequence). The V end was cut by 7 bases, the J end by 1 base, with 7 bases between. In nucleotides, the CDR3 is TGCAGTGGGGTGCGCCAAGAGACCCAGTACTTC. It translates to CSGVRQETQYF.

This rearrangement joins TRBV6-1 to TRBJ2-5; D could derive from TRBD1 or TRBD2 (5 bases each). The V end lost 7 bases, the J end lost 5 bases, and 17 bases lay between the germline ends. Germline assignment: CDR1 MNHNS and CDR2 SASEGT. The CDR3 has 14 amino acids. Here the CDR3 reads CASIKRGPGETQYF. The CDR3, as DNA: TGTGCCAGCATAAAGAGGGGTCCAGGGGAGACCCAGTACTTC.

This chain connects TRBV7-8 to TRBJ1-2, with 7 bases that match TRBD1. The germline V gene encodes CDR1 SGHVS and CDR2 FQNEAQ. Trimming at V came to 3 bases and at J to 6 bases, leaving 7 bases not matched to a gene. CDR3 size: 14 residues. The CDR3 DNA sequence: TGTGCCAGCAGCTTCGACGGGACAGTAGATGGCTACACCTTC. Its protein is CASSFDGTVDGYTF.

J is TRBJ1-5 and V is TRBV27; TRBD1 matches 7 bases. The CDR3 is made up of 15 amino acids. Trimming cost V 6 bases and J 3 bases; bases outside gene matches: 8. The V gene's germline CDR1 is MNHEY and CDR2 SMNVEV (reference sequence). This CDR3 is CASRTNRGVNQPQHF. CDR3 nucleotides: TGTGCCAGCAGGACTAACAGGGGAGTCAATCAGCCCCAGCATTTT.

This clonotype came up many times. The chain has TRBV12-3 or TRBV12-4 and TRBJ1-1; D gene ambiguous. This CDR3 region has 13 residues. Trimming stripped 5 bases from V and 8 bases from J, with 15 bases between. The CDR3 spells CASSAAPTPEAFF. The CDR3 coding sequence is TGTGCCAGCAGTGCGGCCCCCACCCCCGAAGCTTTCTTT.

Ten or more counts support this clonotype. V is TRBV6-1 and J is TRBJ2-7, with TRBD1 matching 7 bases. The CDR3 extends over 15 amino acids. V lost 6 bases and J lost 5; bases outside the gene matches: 13. CDR1 is MNHNS, CDR2 SASEGT, per germline. The CDR3 is CASREIKTGFDEQYF. Written as DNA, the CDR3 is TGTGCCAGCAGGGAGATTAAGACAGGGTTTGACGAGCAGTACTTC.

This clonotype was counted a few times. CDR3 nucleotides: TGTGCCAGCAGTCAGACAGGGGAGTTGGTATATGGCTACACCTTC. Translating it yields CASSQTGELVYGYTF. This chain joins TRBV6-1 and TRBJ1-2, with 8 bases fitting TRBD1. CDR1 MNHNS and CDR2 SASEGT come from the germline V gene. The CDR3 loop spans 15 amino acids. After removal of 5 bases from V and 5 bases from J, the junction contained 10 bases not matched to a gene.

This clonotype was seen ten or more times. This chain uses TRBV7-9 with TRBJ2-7; D is perhaps TRBD1 or TRBD2 (5 bases each). CDR1 and CDR2 from the germline V gene are SEHNR and FQNEAQ (reference sequence). This CDR3 has 12 residues. The germline V and J ends were trimmed by 5 bases and 4 bases, with 9 bases remaining between them. This CDR3 is CASSPREYEQYF. CDR3 DNA sequence: TGTGCCAGCAGCCCCAGGGAGTACGAGCAGTACTTC.

This clonotype was observed a few times. This chain connects TRBV6-1 to TRBJ1-6; 7 bases fit TRBD1. Germline V lookup: CDR1 MNHNS, CDR2 SASEGT. The CDR3 contains 14 residues. J was trimmed by 6 bases and V by 5 bases; bases with no gene match: 4. CDR3 sequence (DNA): TGTGCCAGCAGTCAAAACAGGGGTAATTCACCCCTCCACTTT. The encoded protein is CASSQNRGNSPLHF.

In this sample, this clonotype turned up many times. V usage is TRBV20-1 and J usage is TRBJ2-7, with 9 bases aligning to TRBD2. Looked up from germline, CDR1 is DFQATT and CDR2 is SNEGSKA (reference sequence). V was clipped by 3 bases and J by 2 bases; unmatched bases: 2. The CDR3 has 13 residues. CDR3 region: CSARSGGTYEQYF. The CDR3 DNA is TGCAGTGCTAGGAGCGGGGGGACCTACGAGCAGTACTTC.

This clonotype was observed many times. The V and J genes are TRBV7-9 and TRBJ2-7, with D perhaps matching TRBD1 (6 bases). Trimming removed 2 bases from V and 3 bases from J, with 14 bases in between. The germline V gene encodes CDR1 SEHNR and CDR2 FQNEAQ (reference sequence). This CDR3 region has 15 residues. The CDR3 here is CASSLPGRGHYEQYF. Written as DNA, the CDR3 is TGTGCCAGCAGCTTACCTGGCAGGGGCCACTACGAGCAGTACTTC.

This clonotype was seen many times. The rearrangement links TRBV27 to TRBJ1-5, with TRBD1 matching 9 bases. From germline, CDR1 is MNHEY and CDR2 SMNVEV (reference sequence). After removal of 7 bases from V and 6 bases from J, the junction contained 7 bases not matched to a gene. The CDR3 extends over 14 amino acids. The CDR3 sequence: CASTAGQGTQPQHF. CDR3 DNA sequence: TGTGCCAGCACCGCGGGACAGGGCACTCAGCCCCAGCATTTT.

Concerning this clonotype: Since a much larger clone is just one base distant, this may be a read error. The V call is TRBV20-1, the J call TRBJ1-1, with TRBD1 matching 9 bases. The CDR3 sequence is 14 residues long. The germline CDR1 and CDR2 sequences are DFQATT and SNEGSKA (reference sequence). CDR3 amino acids: CSGITGTGIPEACF. In DNA form, the CDR3 reads TGCAGTGGCATAACCGGGACAGGGATACCTGAAGCTTGCTTT.

This clonotype was counted many times. The genes are TRBV6-2 or TRBV6-3 and TRBJ1-2; D possibly corresponds to TRBD1 (6 bases). The V and J ends lost 0 bases and 1 base respectively, with 18 bases between them. The CDR3 has 18 residues. In germline, CDR1 is MNHEY, CDR2 SVGEGT. CDR3 amino acids: CASSYSDLGQSFNYGYTF. The CDR3 nucleotides are TGTGCCAGCAGTTACTCTGACCTAGGACAGTCGTTTAACTATGGCTACACCTTC.

This clonotype was seen at least ten times. The gene calls are TRBV6-2 or TRBV6-3 and TRBJ1-5, with TRBD1 identical over 8 bases. Germline CDR1 MNHEY, CDR2 SVGEGT. The CDR3 sequence is 15 residues long. Germline trimming cut 7 bases from V and 6 bases from J; bases unmatched to any gene: 11. DNA of the CDR3: TGTGCCAGCACCAAAGGACAGGGTAAAGGTCAGCCCCAGCATTTT. It translates to CASTKGQGKGQPQHF.

In this sample, this clonotype turned up many times. The rearrangement uses TRBV6-2 or TRBV6-3 and TRBJ2-4; D is uncertain. The CDR3 extends over 15 amino acids. Germline V lookup: CDR1 MNHEY, CDR2 SVGEGT. V was shortened by 2 bases and J by 0 bases, with 8 bases between the two germline ends. In DNA, the CDR3 is TGTGCCAGCAGTTACGAGGCAGTAGCCAAAAACATTCAGTACTTC. Its protein product is CASSYEAVAKNIQYF.

V usage is TRBV12-3 or TRBV12-4 and J usage is TRBJ2-2, with 8 bases fitting TRBD1. V was pared by 7 bases and J by 7 bases, with 14 bases of the junction left unmatched. The CDR3 contains 16 residues. CDR3 in amino acids: CASNAGGGGGHGELFF. The CDR3, as DNA: TGTGCCAGCAACGCAGGGGGCGGAGGAGGTCACGGGGAGCTGTTTTTT.

The CDR3 coding sequence is TGTGCCAGCAGCCCAAGGAGTTTGACAGAGAGAAAGACCCAGTACTTC. It translates to CASSPRSLTERKTQYF. This chain joins TRBV11-2 and TRBJ2-5, with a possible D match to TRBD1 (5 bases). The CDR3 runs to 16 residues. Between the trimmed V and J ends, which lost 5 bases and 6 bases, there was a span of 22 bases. CDR1 is SGHAT and CDR2 is FQNNGV in the germline V gene.

This clonotype was recorded a few times. At one end the junction does not follow the germline gene, possibly because of a read error. The chain is built from TRBV30 and TRBJ2-2; 8 positions agree with TRBD1. Germline V CDR1 and CDR2: GTSNPN, SVGIG (reference sequence). The length of the CDR3 is 15 residues. CDR3 nucleotides: TGTGTCTGGAGTGTACAGAGGACAGGGACCGGGGAGCTGTTTTTT. Translating it yields CVWSVQRTGTGELFF. Using reference TRBV30 and TRBJ2-2 for the parts outside the CDR3, the full variable domain is SQTIHQWPATLVQPVGSPLSLECTVEGTSNPNLYWYRQAAGRGLQLLFYSVGIGQISSEVPQNLSASRPQDRQFILSSKKLLLSDSGFYLCVWSVQRTGTGELFFGEGSRLTVL.

This clonotype was counted only a few times. The chain employs TRBV15 and TRBJ1-1; D is possibly TRBD1 (5 bases). The CDR3 has 14 residues. V shed 3 bases and J shed 5 bases, with 13 bases lying between them. CDR1 LNHNV and CDR2 YYDKDF come from the germline V gene (reference sequence). CDR3 DNA: TGTGCCACCAGCAGGAATCGGGGGGATACTGAAGCTTTCTTT. Protein sequence: CATSRNRGDTEAFF.